A single T cell receptor beta chain is shown here with its context. The antigen is undetermined. This entry is derived from a study of post-analysis software for immune sequencing data. Study conclusions and caveats: Controls had lower frequencies than patients of a handful of TRBV segments, which included TRBV5-6, TRBV5-1 and TRBV20-1. Strong co-clustering by F measure linked samples that shared a preparation batch. Diversity measured as normalized Chao1 was significantly lower in multiple sclerosis patients than in controls.

Trimming cost V 5 bases and J 8 bases, with 15 bases left between them. Germline values: CDR1 SGHTA, CDR2 FQGTGA. The CDR3 contains 13 residues. Included in the TCR beta cDNA libraries were unique molecular identifiers. Some 500,000 cDNA molecules were recovered from an input of about 1 to 10 million T cells. TCRdb reprocessed the PCR reads with MiXCR, giving one entry per CDR3 protein. The table records about 820,000 distinct CDR3 sequences, about 50% of them present only once. This clonotype was obtained from a girl aged 5 to 17 with multiple sclerosis. The sequenced material came from blood. This rearrangement joins TRBV7-3 to TRBJ1-2, with D possibly TRBD1 on 5 matching bases. CDR3 in amino acids: CASSPGRYEGYTF. CDR3 nucleotide sequence: TGTGCCAGCAGCCCGGGACGGTATGAGGGCTACACCTTC.